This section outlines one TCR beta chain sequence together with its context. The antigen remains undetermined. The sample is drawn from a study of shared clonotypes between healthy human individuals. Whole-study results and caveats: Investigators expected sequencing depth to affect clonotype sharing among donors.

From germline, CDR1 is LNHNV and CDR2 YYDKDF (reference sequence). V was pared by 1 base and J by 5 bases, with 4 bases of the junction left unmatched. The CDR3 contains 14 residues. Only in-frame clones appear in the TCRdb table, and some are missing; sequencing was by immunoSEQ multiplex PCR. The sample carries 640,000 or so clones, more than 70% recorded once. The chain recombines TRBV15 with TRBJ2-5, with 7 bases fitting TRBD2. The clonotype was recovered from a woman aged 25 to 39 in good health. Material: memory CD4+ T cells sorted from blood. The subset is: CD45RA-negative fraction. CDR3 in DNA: TGTGCCACCAGCAGAGGTGGGGGGGATGAGACCCAGTACTTC. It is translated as CATSRGGGDETQYF.